These 12 T cell receptor beta chains were all obtained from the same sample, sequenced in a study of response to subunit inactivated influenza vaccine (dated by TCRdb to about 2018). The library was obtained by RT-PCR. The run used an Illumina HiSeq 2500. Using fastp trimming at Q25 and MiXCR clonotype assembly, TCRdb reanalyzed the public sequencing data and kept in-frame beta chains. Under each unique CDR3 protein, matching rows form one entry showing the most common genes and DNA. Here the sample has more than 200,000 distinct CDR3 sequences; 10% to 15% occur a single time. The top ten clonotypes cover roughly 7.7% of the sample. The sequencing here drew on non-naive T cells sorted from PBMCs, taken 14 to 15 days before vaccination. What the cell subset or site label conveys for this sample: memory T cell fraction. The receptor set was obtained from a man aged 45-65 years who received an inactivated influenza vaccine. Donor details come from another sample of the same person, matched by shared clones.

This clonotype was counted ten times or more. The chain combines TRBV5-1 with TRBJ2-5; D is possibly TRBD2 (5 bases). V dropped 0 bases and J dropped 4 bases, with 10 bases sitting between them. The V gene's germline CDR1 is SGHRS and CDR2 YFSETQ. The CDR3 contains 14 residues. CDR3 sequence: CASSLDGKGETQYF. CDR3 DNA: TGCGCCAGCAGCTTGGACGGGAAAGGAGAGACCCAGTACTTC.

This clonotype was counted ten times or more. The chain couples TRBV25-1 to TRBJ2-5; D not resolved. The germline CDR1 and CDR2 sequences are MGHDK and SYGVNS. The CDR3 has 14 residues. The V end lost 2 bases, the J end lost 5 bases, and 12 bases lay between the germline ends. CDR3 DNA: TGTGCCAGCAGTGAAATCAGTAGCTCGGAGACCCAGTACTTC. Amino acids: CASSEISSSETQYF. Drawing the rest from reference TRBV25-1 and TRBJ2-5, the complete variable domain is EADIYQTPRYLVIGTGKKITLECSQTMGHDKMYWYQQDPGMELHLIHYSYGVNSTEKGDLSSESTVSRIRTEHFPLTLESARPSHTSQYLCASSEISSSETQYFGPGTRLLVL.

The sample holds a few counts of this clonotype. The chain carries TRBV12-3 or TRBV12-4 and TRBJ1-6, with D possibly being TRBD1 (6 bases). V lost 2 bases to trimming and J lost 7 bases, with 9 bases between them. The CDR3 spans 14 residues. CDR3 sequence: CASSLTGANSPLHF. CDR3 DNA: TGTGCCAGCAGTTTAACGGGGGCCAATTCACCCCTCCACTTT.

This clonotype was seen at least ten times. The chain couples TRBV3-1 to TRBJ2-7, with 7 bases matching TRBD2. Trimming at V came to 5 bases and at J to 5 bases, leaving 6 bases not matched to a gene. The CDR3 runs 13 residues. Germline values: CDR1 LGHDT, CDR2 YNNKEL (reference sequence). CDR3 nucleotide sequence: TGTGCCAGCAGCAGATGGGAGGGTCACGAGCAGTACTTC. This gives the protein CASSRWEGHEQYF.

This clonotype was observed a handful of times. This chain joins TRBV12-3 or TRBV12-4 and TRBJ2-1, with D unclear. Trimming removed 3 bases at V and 2 bases at J, with 20 bases between. The CDR3 consists of 18 residues. CDR3 sequence reads: CASSFVYGVRVAYNEQFF. CDR3 DNA: TGTGCCAGCAGTTTCGTTTATGGGGTTAGGGTTGCCTACAATGAGCAGTTCTTC.

In its sample, this clonotype ranks as medium-sized. The chain couples TRBV5-1 to TRBJ2-3, with D possibly matching TRBD1 (5 bases). The CDR3 runs to 14 residues. The V gene lost 0 bases and the J gene lost 4 bases, with 9 bases spanning the gap. The germline V gene encodes CDR1 SGHRS and CDR2 YFSETQ. Here the CDR3 reads CASSLEQGSDTQYF. The CDR3 DNA reads as TGCGCCAGCAGCTTGGAGCAGGGATCAGATACGCAGTATTTT.

This clonotype turned up a few times. This rearrangement joins TRBV9 to TRBJ2-5; TRBD2 matches at 12 bases. This CDR3 comprises 15 residues. Looked up from germline, CDR1 is SGDLS and CDR2 is YYNGEE. V trimming: 3 bases; J trimming: 5 bases; junction bases outside the gene matches: 5. CDR3 residues: CASSALAGGPETQYF. CDR3 sequence (DNA): TGTGCCAGCAGCGCTCTAGCGGGAGGGCCGGAGACCCAGTACTTC. Full variable domain (outside the CDR3, taken from reference TRBV9 and TRBJ2-5): DSGVTQTPKHLITATGQRVTLRCSPRSGDLSVYWYQQSLDQGLQFLIQYYNGEERAKGNILERFSAQQFPDLHSELNLSSLELGDSALYFCASSALAGGPETQYFGPGTRLLVL.

This clonotype appeared a few times. The V call is TRBV5-5, the J call TRBJ2-3; D call uncertain. Looked up from germline, CDR1 is SGHKS and CDR2 is YYEKEE (reference sequence). The CDR3 spans 15 residues. V lost 4 bases to trimming and J lost 0 bases, with 12 bases between them. The CDR3 protein is CASSPSKTSTDTQYF. The CDR3 bases are TGTGCCAGCAGCCCTTCCAAAACTAGCACAGATACGCAGTATTTT. Supplemented by reference TRBV5-5 and TRBJ2-3, the full variable domain reads DAGVTQSPTHLIKTRGQQVTLRCSPISGHKSVSWYQQVLGQGPQFIFQYYEKEERGRGNFPDRFSARQFPNYSSELNVNALLLGDSALYLCASSPSKTSTDTQYFGPGTRLTVL.

This clonotype was observed many times. This sequence joins TRBV5-1 and TRBJ2-3; D is unresolved. The CDR3 length is 14 residues. Germline V gene lookup returns CDR1 SGHRS and CDR2 YFSETQ. Trimming removed 8 bases at V and 2 bases at J, with 15 bases between. The chain's CDR3 is CASRTDSPTDTQYF. CDR3 nucleotides: TGCGCCAGTCGGACGGATTCACCCACAGATACGCAGTATTTT.

The chain links TRBV20-1 to TRBJ2-3; 10 bases are shared with TRBD2. The CDR3 covers 13 residues. J was trimmed by 3 bases and V by 6 bases; bases with no gene match: 3. The germline V gene encodes CDR1 DFQATT and CDR2 SNEGSKA (reference sequence). The CDR3 region is CSAETSGTDTQYF. In DNA form, the CDR3 reads TGCAGTGCGGAGACTAGCGGGACAGATACGCAGTATTTT.

This clonotype has at least ten counts. This chain links TRBV6-4 with TRBJ2-1, with D uncertain. The germline CDR1 and CDR2 sequences are MRHNA and SNTAGT. V gave up 4 bases and J gave up 10 bases, with 8 bases separating them. This CDR3 has 11 residues. Written as DNA, the CDR3 is TGTGCCAGCAGTGGGTTCGGGGAGCAGTTCTTC. Encoded protein: CASSGFGEQFF.

The chain links TRBV4-2 to TRBJ2-7; TRBD2 matches at 10 bases. Trimming at V came to 6 bases and at J to 0 bases, leaving 17 bases not matched to a gene. The CDR3 is 19 amino acids. Per the germline V gene, CDR1 is LGHNA and CDR2 is YNFKEQ. The CDR3: CASSPGGVAGGPFSYEQYF. The CDR3 DNA is TGTGCCAGCAGTCCGGGGGGGGTAGCGGGAGGCCCTTTCTCCTACGAGCAGTACTTC.